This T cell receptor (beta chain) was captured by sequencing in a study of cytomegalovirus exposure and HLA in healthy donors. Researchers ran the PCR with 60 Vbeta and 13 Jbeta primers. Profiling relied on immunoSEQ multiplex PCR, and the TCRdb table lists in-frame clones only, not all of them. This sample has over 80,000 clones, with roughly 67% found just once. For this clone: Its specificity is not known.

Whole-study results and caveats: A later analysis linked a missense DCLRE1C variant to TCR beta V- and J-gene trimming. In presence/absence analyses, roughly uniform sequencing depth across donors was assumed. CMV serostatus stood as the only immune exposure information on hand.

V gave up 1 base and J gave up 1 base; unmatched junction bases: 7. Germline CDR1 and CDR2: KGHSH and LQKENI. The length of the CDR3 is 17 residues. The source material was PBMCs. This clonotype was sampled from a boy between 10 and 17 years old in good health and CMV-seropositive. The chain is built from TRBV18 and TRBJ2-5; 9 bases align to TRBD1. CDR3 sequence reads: CASSPLRTGATQETQYF. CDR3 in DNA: TGTGCCAGCTCACCACTTCGGACAGGGGCGACCCAAGAGACCCAGTACTTC.